These 21 T cell receptor beta chains came from one sample sequenced in a study of CD8 T cells in Susac syndrome. RNA was extracted with the RNeasy kit, and a quantity of roughly 0.45 to 1 ug was reverse transcribed using random hexamers. MiXCR, run by TCRdb on the immunoSEQ multiplex PCR reads, gives a single entry per CDR3 protein. The sample records 250,000 to 300,000 distinct CDR3 sequences, approximately 91% being singletons. The source material was CD8+ T cells from PBMCs. The receptor set was obtained from a human donor with multiple sclerosis.

This chain connects TRBV28 to TRBJ2-7; TRBD2 matches at 7 bases. The V and J ends lost 6 bases and 2 bases, in that order; junction bases with no gene match: 4. The CDR3 has 13 residues. The germline V gene has CDR1 MDHEN and CDR2 SYDVKM. CDR3 sequence (DNA): TGTGCCAGCAGGCCTGGGGGGGCCTACGAGCAGTACTTC. This codes for CASRPGGAYEQYF.

This chain links TRBV28 with TRBJ2-7, with D perhaps TRBD1 (6 bases). CDR3 length: 16 residues. Germline CDR1 and CDR2: MDHEN and SYDVKM. V was pared by 5 bases and J by 0 bases, with 17 bases between. This CDR3 is CASSPTRDTYSYEQYF. CDR3 in DNA: TGTGCCAGCAGTCCCACCCGGGACACATACTCCTACGAGCAGTACTTC.

This chain connects TRBV6-5 to TRBJ2-7; 7 bases fit TRBD2. V lost 2 bases, J lost 4 bases, and 5 bases stayed unmatched. This CDR3 has 14 amino acids. Germline-derived CDR1 and CDR2 are MNHEY and SVGAGI. In DNA, the CDR3 is TGTGCCAGCAGTTACAGCGGGGCATTGTACGAGCAGTACTTC. Its translation: CASSYSGALYEQYF.

The chain joins TRBV30 to TRBJ2-3; 7 nucleotides align to TRBD1. V lost 4 bases, J lost 2 bases, and 6 bases stayed unmatched. Per germline, CDR1 GTSNPN and CDR2 SVGIG (reference sequence). The CDR3 runs to 14 residues. CDR3 loop: CAWNRGGNTDTQYF. CDR3 bases: TGTGCCTGGAACAGGGGTGGAAACACAGATACGCAGTATTTT.

The chain couples TRBV9 to TRBJ2-5; no clear D. The CDR3 extends over 14 amino acids. In germline, CDR1 is SGDLS, CDR2 YYNGEE. V lost 4 bases and J lost 5, with 15 bases in between. In nucleotides, the CDR3 is TGTGCCAGCAGCCCCTCAGGCATGGGGGAGACCCAGTACTTC. As protein: CASSPSGMGETQYF.

The chain is built from TRBV6-2 or TRBV6-3 and TRBJ1-1, with TRBD1 matching 7 bases. Germline CDR1 is MNHEY and CDR2 is SVGEGT. V lost 7 bases to trimming and J lost 8 bases; unmatched junction nucleotides: 7. The length of the CDR3 is 12 residues. CDR3 nucleotides: TGTGCCAGCACCCCCCCGGGACAGGAAGCTTTCTTT. Its translation is CASTPPGQEAFF.

The genes are TRBV20-1 and TRBJ2-7, with a possible D match to TRBD1 (6 bases). The ends were cut back, 6 bases at V and 6 bases at J, with 15 bases in the middle. The CDR3 contains 12 residues. Germline V lookup: CDR1 DFQATT, CDR2 SNEGSKA (reference sequence). DNA for the CDR3: TGCAGTGCACCCGGGACAACCCGCGAGCAGTACTTC. As protein: CSAPGTTREQYF.

The gene calls are TRBV5-6 and TRBJ2-3; the D is unclear. CDR1 and CDR2 from the germline V gene are SGHDT and YYEEEE. CDR3 size: 16 residues. The V and J ends lost 0 bases and 2 bases respectively, with 13 bases between them. CDR3 amino acids: CASSLAGRTITDTQYF. As DNA, the CDR3 is TGTGCCAGCAGCTTGGCGGGTCGGACCATCACAGATACGCAGTATTTT.

The chain links TRBV7-9 to TRBJ2-2, with unresolved D. The V gene's germline CDR1 is SEHNR and CDR2 FQNEAQ (reference sequence). V lost 4 bases, J lost 1 base, and 13 bases lay in between. The CDR3 has 16 amino acids. The CDR3 DNA sequence: TGTGCCAGCAGCTATAACTTTGGGGAGAACACCGGGGAGCTGTTTTTT. Protein product: CASSYNFGENTGELFF.

The rearrangement joins TRBV3-1 to TRBJ2-1, with TRBD2 matching over 10 bases. Germline trimming cut 5 bases from V and 8 bases from J; bases unmatched to any gene: 6. Germline CDR1 and CDR2: LGHDT and YNNKEL (reference sequence). The CDR3 covers 14 residues. Written as DNA, the CDR3 is TGTGCCAGCAGCTCGGGACTAGCGCCGGATGAGCAGTTCTTC. Amino acid sequence: CASSSGLAPDEQFF.

This chain uses TRBV28 with TRBJ1-1; 7 bases are shared with TRBD1. The germline CDR1 and CDR2 sequences are MDHEN and SYDVKM. This CDR3 is built from 13 residues. Germline trimming cut 6 bases from V and 3 bases from J; bases unmatched to any gene: 4. In DNA form, the CDR3 reads TGTGCCAGCAGAAGGGACAGCGACACTGAAGCTTTCTTT. This sequence encodes CASRRDSDTEAFF. Looking up the rest from reference TRBV28 and TRBJ1-1 gives the full variable domain: DVKVTQSSRYLVKRTGEKVFLECVQDMDHENMFWYRQDPGLGLRLIYFSYDVKMKEKGDIPEGYSVSREKKERFSLILESASTNQTSMYLCASRRDSDTEAFFGQGTRLTVV.

J is TRBJ1-1 and V is TRBV4-1; the D gene is possibly TRBD1 (6 bases). Trimming stripped 0 bases from V and 3 bases from J, with 8 bases between. The CDR3 is 14 amino acids. In germline, CDR1 is MGHRA, CDR2 YSYEKL. CDR3 sequence (DNA): TGCGCCAGCAGCCAAGAATCAGGGGACACTGAAGCTTTCTTT. It yields the protein CASSQESGDTEAFF.

V usage is TRBV30 and J usage is TRBJ1-3; possible D gene TRBD1, 5 bases. This CDR3 spans 16 amino acids. The V gene lost 3 bases and the J gene lost 0 bases, with 15 bases spanning the gap. Germline CDR1 GTSNPN, CDR2 SVGIG (reference sequence). As DNA, the CDR3 is TGTGCCTGGAGGGGACTGGACACAGTCTCTGGAAACACCATATATTTT. Protein product: CAWRGLDTVSGNTIYF. The full variable domain, completed using reference TRBV30 and TRBJ1-3, is SQTIHQWPATLVQPVGSPLSLECTVEGTSNPNLYWYRQAAGRGLQLLFYSVGIGQISSEVPQNLSASRPQDRQFILSSKKLLLSDSGFYLCAWRGLDTVSGNTIYFGEGSWLTVV.

The chain recombines TRBV6-6 with TRBJ2-7; D tentatively fits TRBD1 or TRBD2 (5 bases each). CDR1 and CDR2 from the germline V gene are MNHNY and SVGAGI (reference sequence). Trimming cost V 8 bases and J 6 bases, with 17 bases left between them. CDR3 size: 13 residues. CDR3 nucleotide sequence: TGTGCCAGCTGCAACTCCGGGGCGGGCGAGCAGTACTTC. Residues: CASCNSGAGEQYF.

The chain has TRBV24-1 and TRBJ1-2; no definite D call. The CDR3 is 14 amino acids. The germline V gene encodes CDR1 KGHDR and CDR2 SFDVKD. Trimming took 1 base from V and 4 from J, leaving 9 bases between them. The CDR3 is CATSDLGSAYGYTF. The CDR3 region has the DNA TGTGCCACCAGTGATTTAGGCAGCGCCTATGGCTACACCTTC.

A few counts support this clonotype. The J gene is TRBJ1-4, the V gene TRBV18; D is undetermined. Germline V CDR1 and CDR2: KGHSH, LQKENI. Trimming cost V 6 bases and J 5 bases, with 10 bases left between them. This CDR3 comprises 13 residues. The CDR3: CASSPGTNEKLFF. Written as DNA, the CDR3 is TGTGCCAGCTCCCCAGGCACAAATGAAAAACTGTTTTTT. The variable domain in full, completed from reference TRBV18 and TRBJ1-4, reads NAGVMQNPRHLVRRRGQEARLRCSPMKGHSHVYWYRQLPEEGLKFMVYLQKENIIDESGMPKERFSAEFPKEGPSILRIQQVVRGDSAAYFCASSPGTNEKLFFGSGTQLSVL.

This CDR3 reads CASSLSSFSSYNEQFF. As DNA, the CDR3 is TGTGCCAGCAGCTTGTCTTCCTTCAGCTCCTACAATGAGCAGTTCTTC. The chain is built from TRBV5-4 and TRBJ2-1; D is ambiguous. The V gene lost 1 base and the J gene lost 0 bases, with 11 bases spanning the gap. CDR1 is SGHNT, CDR2 YYREEE, per germline (reference sequence). The length of the CDR3 is 16 residues.

The rearrangement links TRBV6-1 to TRBJ2-1; TRBD1 matches 8 bases. CDR3 length: 17 residues. The germline V gene has CDR1 MNHNS and CDR2 SASEGT. V shed 6 bases and J 5 bases; nucleotides not matched to a gene: 15. This chain's CDR3 is CASRPFGWGQADNEQFF. The CDR3 bases are TGTGCCAGCAGGCCCTTTGGTTGGGGACAGGCCGACAATGAGCAGTTCTTC.

This chain uses TRBV11-1 with TRBJ2-1; 10 nucleotides agree with TRBD1. J was trimmed by 0 bases and V by 2 bases; bases with no gene match: 13. The CDR3 is made up of 20 amino acids. Germline V gene sequence: CDR1 SGHAT, CDR2 FQDESV (reference sequence). CDR3 DNA sequence: TGTGCCAGCAGCTTACCGTTCGTGGGACAGGGGAAGGACTCCTACAATGAGCAGTTCTTC. Its protein is CASSLPFVGQGKDSYNEQFF. The variable domain in full, completed from reference TRBV11-1 and TRBJ2-1, reads EAEVAQSPRYKITEKSQAVAFWCDPISGHATLYWYRQILGQGPELLVQFQDESVVDDSQLPKDRFSAERLKGVDSTLKIQPAELGDSAMYLCASSLPFVGQGKDSYNEQFFGPGTRLTVL.

The chain couples TRBV4-3 to TRBJ2-5, with unresolved D. This CDR3 is built from 15 residues. The germline V gene encodes CDR1 LGHNA and CDR2 YSLEER. The V and J ends lost 4 bases and 2 bases respectively, with 14 bases between them. CDR3 sequence (DNA): TGCGCCAGCAGCCTCTACTCGACGAGTCAAGAGACCCAGTACTTC. Translated, it gives CASSLYSTSQETQYF.

CDR3 sequence (DNA): TGTGCCAGCAGTGATCAACTAGCGGGGGGGCCTTCTCCTCGCGAGCAGTACTTC. Its translation: CASSDQLAGGPSPREQYF. V gene TRBV2 combines with J gene TRBJ2-7; 13 positions agree with TRBD2. The CDR3 extends over 18 amino acids. CDR1 SNHLY and CDR2 FYNNEI come from the germline V gene. Trimming at V came to 3 bases and at J to 6 bases, leaving 14 bases not matched to a gene. Variable domain in full (rest from reference TRBV2 and TRBJ2-7): EPEVTQTPSHQVTQMGQEVILRCVPISNHLYFYWYRQILGQKVEFLVSFYNNEISEKSEIFDDQFSVERPDGSNFTLKIRSTKLEDSAMYFCASSDQLAGGPSPREQYFGPGTRLTVT.